This TCR beta chain derives from a study of Ad26.COV2.S vaccination and SARS-CoV-2 variants. Study-wide context: Intramuscular Ad26.COV2.S doses were given once or twice, 56 days apart.

Regarding this clone: The antigen is unknown.

J was trimmed by 5 bases and V by 0 bases; bases with no gene match: 9. The CDR3 covers 17 residues. Germline CDR1 SGHKS, CDR2 YYEKEE (reference sequence). Treatment meaning: roughly 19 received Ad26.COV2.S at low or high dose, single or two shots; about 5 received placebo; per-sample allocation not given. On day 63 after the first injection, vaccine and placebo recipients gave samples. Study-wide findings and caveats: Measures of TCR breadth and depth may have fallen short of total T cell responses.

The protocol was immunoSEQ multiplex PCR, while the TCRdb copy is restricted to in-frame clones and leaves out a portion. The sample has hundreds of thousands of clones; roughly 89% are singletons. Sequenced material: peripheral blood, taken in a trial of Ad26.COV2.S vaccine versus placebo. This clonotype originated in a person aged 18-65 years who received the Ad26.COV2.S COVID-19 vaccine or a placebo. This chain uses TRBV5-5 with TRBJ2-1, with 9 bases matching TRBD2. The CDR3 is CASSLDFVLAGHNEQFF. The CDR3 DNA reads TGTGCCAGCAGCTTGGATTTTGTCCTAGCGGGGCACAATGAGCAGTTCTTC.